The 26 T cell receptor beta chains below come from one sample, sequenced in a study of blood T cell repertoires in COVID-19. Sequenced by immunoSEQ multiplex PCR; TCRdb stores in-frame clones only, minus some. The sample has roughly 200,000 clones, about 81% seen once. Sample: PBMCs or T cells enriched from blood (not recorded which). Every receptor here comes from a man aged 35-49 years who had recovered from COVID-19.

This clone was counted a few times. The chain recombines TRBV4-1 with TRBJ2-5; maybe TRBD2 (6 bases). Germline V CDR1 and CDR2: MGHRA, YSYEKL. The CDR3 is 15 residues long. V was cut by 2 bases and J by 2 bases, with 12 bases left in between. The CDR3 DNA follows: TGCGCCAGCAGCCAATTATACGGGGGACAAGAGACCCAGTACTTC. Translation: CASSQLYGGQETQYF.

The V and J genes are TRBV19 and TRBJ1-1; D remains ambiguous. Trimming stripped 1 base from V and 0 bases from J, with 6 bases between. The V gene's germline CDR1 is LNHDA and CDR2 SQIVND (reference sequence). The CDR3 covers 14 residues. CDR3 amino acids: CASSIVRVNTEAFF. The CDR3 DNA reads as TGTGCCAGTAGTATAGTTCGGGTGAACACTGAAGCTTTCTTT. The whole variable domain, remainder taken from reference TRBV19 and TRBJ1-1, is DGGITQSPKYLFRKEGQNVTLSCEQNLNHDAMYWYRQDPGQGLRLIYYSQIVNDFQKGDIAEGYSVSREKKESFPLTVTSAQKNPTAFYLCASSIVRVNTEAFFGQGTRLTVV.

The CDR3 loop is CASSQRGRSSTEAFF. Here the CDR3 DNA reads TGTGCCAGTAGTCAGCGGGGGAGGAGTAGCACTGAAGCTTTCTTT. The rearrangement uses TRBV19 and TRBJ1-1; D is possibly TRBD1 (5 bases). The CDR3 extends over 15 amino acids. The germline gives CDR1 LNHDA, CDR2 SQIVND (reference sequence). The germline V and J ends were trimmed by 5 bases and 4 bases, with 17 bases remaining between them.

The chain recombines TRBV6-1 with TRBJ2-7; 8 nucleotides line up with TRBD1. The CDR3 is 15 residues long. Germline CDR1 reads MNHNS; CDR2 reads SASEGT. Losses at the gene ends were 0 bases for V and 3 bases for J; bases not matched to a gene: 4. The CDR3 DNA sequence: TGTGCCAGCAGTGAAGCGGCAGGGGGCGGCTACGAGCAGTACTTC. Its translation: CASSEAAGGGYEQYF.

V is TRBV5-4 and J is TRBJ2-3, with D possibly TRBD2 on 5 matching bases. CDR3 length: 14 amino acids. The germline gives CDR1 SGHNT, CDR2 YYREEE (reference sequence). V was trimmed by 3 bases and J by 2 bases, leaving 10 bases between them. In DNA, the CDR3 is TGTGCCAGCAGCTCCCAGAGGGACACAGATACGCAGTATTTT. Translating gives CASSSQRDTDTQYF.

This clone was seen once. The chain uses TRBV11-2 and TRBJ2-6, with TRBD1 matching over 10 bases. There are 17 residues in the CDR3. Germline V gives CDR1 SGHAT, CDR2 FQNNGV. V lost 2 bases and J lost 1; bases outside the gene matches: 2. CDR3 sequence (DNA): TGTGCCAGCAGCTTAAAGGGACAGGGGTCTGGGGCCAACGTCCTGACTTTC. This gives the protein CASSLKGQGSGANVLTF. Based on the CDR3 plus reference TRBV11-2 and TRBJ2-6, the full variable domain is EAGVAQSPRYKIIEKRQSVAFWCNPISGHATLYWYQQILGQGPKLLIQFQNNGVVDDSQLPKDRFSAERLKGVDSTLKIQPAKLEDSAVYLCASSLKGQGSGANVLTFGAGSRLTVL.

The chain employs TRBV15 and TRBJ2-3, with 11 bases aligning to TRBD1. This CDR3 has 17 residues. V trimming: 3 bases; J trimming: 2 bases; junction bases outside the gene matches: 7. Germline CDR1 is LNHNV and CDR2 is YYDKDF (reference sequence). CDR3 nucleotides: TGTGCCACCAGCAGTAATGGACAGGGGGCCACCACAGATACGCAGTATTTT. Translating gives CATSSNGQGATTDTQYF.

V is TRBV6-5 and J is TRBJ2-2; 10 bases are shared with TRBD2. Germline CDR1 is MNHEY and CDR2 is SVGAGI. The CDR3 runs to 16 residues. V lost 4 bases, J lost 7 bases, and 9 bases stayed unmatched. The CDR3 protein is CASSFSGTSEGGELFF. The CDR3 region has the DNA TGTGCCAGCAGTTTTTCCGGGACTAGCGAGGGCGGGGAGCTGTTTTTT.

This clone has a single count. This sequence joins TRBV14 and TRBJ1-1; unclear D gene. The CDR3 consists of 15 residues. Germline CDR1 is SGHDN and CDR2 is FVKESK. The germline V and J ends were trimmed by 1 base and 1 base, with 10 bases remaining between them. In nucleotides, the CDR3 is TGTGCCAGCAGCCAAGGGCAGTCCACGAACACTGAAGCTTTCTTT. Its protein is CASSQGQSTNTEAFF.

The chain couples TRBV7-8 to TRBJ2-2; 9 nucleotides agree with TRBD1. Looked up from germline, CDR1 is SGHVS and CDR2 is FQNEAQ. V dropped 2 bases and J dropped 5; count of bases not matched to a gene: 6. The CDR3 is made up of 16 amino acids. The CDR3 region is CASSLQGTGFTGELFF. The CDR3 region has the DNA TGTGCCAGCAGCTTACAGGGGACAGGGTTTACCGGGGAGCTGTTTTTT.

There are many counts of this clone. V and J are TRBV7-9 and TRBJ2-7; a possible D gene is TRBD2 (7 bases). The CDR3 length is 18 residues. V lost 4 bases to trimming and J lost 0 bases, with 22 bases between them. Germline V CDR1 and CDR2: SEHNR, FQNEAQ (reference sequence). CDR3 in amino acids: CASSSGGLKGESSYEQYF. CDR3 coding DNA: TGTGCCAGCAGCTCCGGGGGGCTTAAGGGGGAGAGCTCCTACGAGCAGTACTTC. Complete variable domain (other parts from reference TRBV7-9 and TRBJ2-7): DTGVSQNPRHKITKRGQNVTFRCDPISEHNRLYWYRQTLGQGPEFLTYFQNEAQLEKSRLLSDRFSAERPKGSFSTLEIQRTEQGDSAMYLCASSSGGLKGESSYEQYFGPGTRLTVT.

This sequence joins TRBV10-2 and TRBJ2-3; the D gene is possibly TRBD2 (6 bases). Germline CDR1 reads WSHSY; CDR2 reads SAAADI. V dropped 0 bases and J dropped 2 bases, with 12 bases sitting between them. The CDR3 covers 16 residues. DNA for the CDR3: TGCGCCAGCAGTGAGTCGGAGGGAAGGGCCACAGATACGCAGTATTTT. This encodes CASSESEGRATDTQYF.

The chain couples TRBV12-5 to TRBJ2-4, with 8 bases lining up with TRBD2. J was trimmed by 7 bases and V by 7 bases; bases with no gene match: 6. Germline V gene data show CDR1 as LGHNT and CDR2 as FRNRAP. The CDR3 runs 13 residues. The CDR3 sequence is CASAPGGRNIQYF. CDR3 bases: TGTGCTAGTGCGCCGGGAGGGAGGAACATTCAGTACTTC.

In DNA form, the CDR3 reads TGCGCCAGCAGTGAGATGGGAGGCACTGAAGCTTTCTTT. Translation: CASSEMGGTEAFF. This rearrangement joins TRBV10-1 to TRBJ1-1; D is uncertain. The germline V gene has CDR1 WNHNN and CDR2 SYGVQD (reference sequence). With 2 bases removed from V and 4 bases from J, the gap between germline ends came to 8 bases. The CDR3 is made up of 13 amino acids.

There are many counts of this clone. The genes are TRBV5-6 and TRBJ2-5; D might be TRBD1 (7 bases). The V gene's germline CDR1 is SGHDT and CDR2 YYEEEE. This CDR3 contains 12 residues. The V gene lost 3 bases and the J gene lost 14 bases, with 17 bases spanning the gap. CDR3 residues: CASSWGDSAVYF. The CDR3 DNA sequence: TGTGCCAGCAGCTGGGGGGACAGTGCCGTCTACTTC.

The V and J genes are TRBV3-1 (or the pseudogene TRBV3-2) and TRBJ1-1, with D possibly being TRBD1 (6 bases). The ends were cut back, 4 bases at V and 11 bases at J, with 17 bases in the middle. Germline V gene sequence: CDR1 LGHDT, CDR2 YNNKEL (reference sequence). This CDR3 contains 13 residues. CDR3 DNA: TGTGCCAGCAGCCTTGGACAGAGGGTGGAGGCTTTCTTT. Its translation: CASSLGQRVEAFF.

The CDR3 DNA sequence: TGCGCCAGCAGAGCCCAAGAGGACTATGGCTACACCTTC. It translates to CASRAQEDYGYTF. The rearrangement uses TRBV10-2 and TRBJ1-2, with D unresolved. V gave up 6 bases and J gave up 3 bases, with 11 bases separating them. This CDR3 contains 13 residues. Germline V gene lookup returns CDR1 WSHSY and CDR2 SAAADI.

The genes are TRBV9 and TRBJ2-5, with TRBD1 as a possible D gene (9 bases). V lost 4 bases and J lost 1, with 23 bases in between. The CDR3 has 18 residues. Germline values: CDR1 SGDLS, CDR2 YYNGEE. The CDR3 DNA reads TGTGCCAGCAGCACCCGTCGGGGGGGGACAGGGACCCAAGAGACCCAGTACTTC. This sequence encodes CASSTRRGGTGTQETQYF.

J is TRBJ1-5 and V is TRBV19, with D possibly matching TRBD1 (5 bases). This CDR3 comprises 15 residues. The ends were cut back, 7 bases at V and 5 bases at J, with 18 bases in the middle. In germline, CDR1 is LNHDA, CDR2 SQIVND (reference sequence). In DNA form, the CDR3 reads TGTGCCAGTACCTGGGGGGAAGGATTATATCAGCCCCAGCATTTT. This sequence encodes CASTWGEGLYQPQHF.

The CDR3 reads CASSLSISYEQYF. The CDR3 bases are TGTGCCAGCAGTCTCTCTATCTCCTACGAGCAGTACTTC. The rearrangement uses TRBV6-5 and TRBJ2-7; D remains ambiguous. The germline gives CDR1 MNHEY, CDR2 SVGAGI. V lost 5 bases and J 0 bases, leaving 8 bases between the germline ends. This CDR3 contains 13 residues.

The gene calls are TRBV5-1 and TRBJ2-1; D may be TRBD2 (5 bases). Trimming cost V 0 bases and J 2 bases, with 9 bases left between them. Germline V gene data show CDR1 as SGHRS and CDR2 as YFSETQ. This CDR3 is 15 amino acids long. The CDR3 bases are TGCGCCAGCAGCTTGGGGGGAGACCCCTACAATGAGCAGTTCTTC. The encoded protein is CASSLGGDPYNEQFF.

The chain links TRBV7-8 to TRBJ2-2; 7 bases line up with TRBD1. With V trimmed by 2 bases and J by 6 bases, 18 bases remained unmatched. The CDR3 is 19 amino acids. The germline CDR1 and CDR2 sequences are SGHVS and FQNEAQ. CDR3 region: CASSLPITDRVVRPGELFF. CDR3 DNA sequence: TGTGCCAGCAGCTTACCGATTACAGACAGGGTTGTAAGGCCCGGGGAGCTGTTTTTT.

The J gene is TRBJ1-1, the V gene TRBV7-9; no clear D gene. Germline-derived CDR1 and CDR2 are SEHNR and FQNEAQ (reference sequence). The V and J ends lost 1 base and 6 bases respectively, with 9 bases between them. The CDR3 extends over 13 amino acids. CDR3 region: CASSLVPGSEAFF. CDR3 DNA sequence: TGTGCCAGCAGCTTAGTGCCGGGGTCTGAAGCTTTCTTT.

The chain couples TRBV5-6 to TRBJ2-5, with D possibly TRBD1 on 5 matching bases. CDR1 SGHDT and CDR2 YYEEEE come from the germline V gene. Trimming left V 3 bases short and J 5 bases short, with 23 bases between. The CDR3 length is 17 residues. Written as DNA, the CDR3 is TGTGCCAGCAGCTCTAAAATAGGGGATAACCCTCGTGAGACCCAGTACTTC. This codes for CASSSKIGDNPRETQYF.

V usage is TRBV7-3 and J usage is TRBJ2-3, with a possible D match to TRBD1 (6 bases). V was pared by 5 bases and J by 4 bases, with 10 bases between. The germline CDR1 and CDR2 sequences are SGHTA and FQGTGA. CDR3 length: 13 residues. The CDR3 DNA reads as TGTGCCAGCAGCCCACAGGGAGCAGATACGCAGTATTTT. Amino acids: CASSPQGADTQYF.

The rearrangement links TRBV7-9 to TRBJ1-1; 8 bases map to TRBD1. The V gene's germline CDR1 is SEHNR and CDR2 FQNEAQ (reference sequence). The CDR3 runs to 16 residues. The junction had 8 bases not matched to a gene; V was cut back by 5 bases and J by 0 bases. CDR3 region: CASSPRQGFMNTEAFF. CDR3 coding DNA: TGTGCCAGCAGCCCACGACAGGGGTTCATGAACACTGAAGCTTTCTTT.